A selection of T cell receptor beta chains follows, all from one sample in a study of PD-1 blockade in classical Hodgkin lymphoma. The data were produced by immunoSEQ multiplex PCR, yet TCRdb's version contains in-frame clones alone and is incomplete. The sample carries fewer than 25,000 clones, roughly 90% recorded once. The sequencing used peripheral blood mononuclear cells (PBMCs), collected before the second cycle of nivolumab. The receptors here all came from a human donor with classical Hodgkin lymphoma. Each CDR3 is given with its conserved first and last residue. The D gene is left open where the match is weak. Clone size is given for some rows only: seen once, a few or many times, or a class if the clone is expanded.

J: TRBJ2-1; D: -; V: TRBV5-1; size: -; DNA: TGCGCCAGCAGCTCCCAAGGGTTTGAGTACAATGAGCAGTTCTTC; CDR3: CASSSQGFEYNEQFF
J: TRBJ1-2; D: -; V: TRBV6-5; size: -; DNA: TGTGCCAGCAGTTACAGCCCCAGGGTGGGCTATGGCTACACCTTC; CDR3: CASSYSPRVGYGYTF
J: TRBJ1-3; D: -; V: TRBV6-6; size: -; DNA: TGTGCCAGCAGCCCCGGGACAAGCTCTGGAAACACCATATATTTT; CDR3: CASSPGTSSGNTIYF
J: TRBJ2-7; D: TRBD2; V: TRBV19; size: -; DNA: TGTGCCAGTAGTAGTACGGGGGGCGAGCAGTACTTC; CDR3: CASSSTGGEQYF
J: TRBJ1-2; D: -; V: TRBV4-2; size: -; DNA: TGTGCCAGCAGCCAAGGGCGACTTTCGGGTGGCTACACCTTC; CDR3: CASSQGRLSGGYTF
J: TRBJ2-2; D: -; V: TRBV5-1; size: -; DNA: TGCGCCAGCAGCTTGGGCAACACCGGGGAGCTGTTTTTT; CDR3: CASSLGNTGELFF
J: TRBJ2-2; D: TRBD2; V: TRBV27; size: -; DNA: TGTGCCAGCAGGTCGACGGGACTAGTCACCGGGGAGCTGTTTTTT; CDR3: CASRSTGLVTGELFF
J: TRBJ2-5; D: -; V: TRBV18; size: -; DNA: TGTGCCAGCTCAGCATCCTACGGAACCGGGTCCCAAGAGACCCAGTACTTC; CDR3: CASSASYGTGSQETQYF
J: TRBJ1-4; D: -; V: TRBV5-6; size: -; DNA: TGTGCCAGCAGCGGGCCCTTGGGTGAAAAACTGTTTTTT; CDR3: CASSGPLGEKLFF
J: TRBJ2-3; D: TRBD2; V: TRBV5-6; size: -; DNA: TGTGCCAGCAGCTTGACTAGCGGGGGCACAGATACGCAGTATTTT; CDR3: CASSLTSGGTDTQYF
J: TRBJ2-2; D: TRBD1; V: TRBV6-1; size: -; DNA: TGTGCCAGCAGTGATCCAGGGGGTAAAACCGGGGAGCTGTTTTTT; CDR3: CASSDPGGKTGELFF
J: TRBJ2-2; D: -; V: TRBV5-1; size: -; DNA: TGCGCCAGCAGCCCGACAGGCTCGAACACCGGGGAGCTGTTTTTT; CDR3: CASSPTGSNTGELFF
J: TRBJ2-7; D: -; V: TRBV23-1; size: -; DNA: TGCGCCAGCAGTCAATATCGAGCAAAACAGGGCTCCTACGAGCAGTACTTC; CDR3: CASSQYRAKQGSYEQYF
J: TRBJ2-1; D: -; V: TRBV5-1; size: -; DNA: TGCGCCAGCAGCTCCGGGAACCCTGGCAATGAGCAGTTCTTC; CDR3: CASSSGNPGNEQFF
J: TRBJ2-1; D: -; V: TRBV5-1; size: once; DNA: TGCGCCAGCAGCTTGGGCTTACCAGGAAACAATGAGCAGTTCTTC; CDR3: CASSLGLPGNNEQFF
J: TRBJ1-5; D: -; V: TRBV4-1; size: -; DNA: TGCGCCAGCAGCCAAGGCCTAAATCAGCCCCAGCATTTT; CDR3: CASSQGLNQPQHF
J: TRBJ2-2; D: TRBD2; V: TRBV5-1; size: -; DNA: TGCGCCAGCAGCGCTGGACTAGCGGTACCGAACACCGGGGAGCTGTTTTTT; CDR3: CASSAGLAVPNTGELFF
J: TRBJ2-1; D: -; V: TRBV27; size: -; DNA: TGTGCCAGCAGTTGGGACCAAATAAACAATGAGCAGTTCTTC; CDR3: CASSWDQINNEQFF
J: TRBJ1-5; D: -; V: TRBV18; size: -; DNA: TGTGCCAGCTCAAGGGGTGGCAATCAGCCCCAGCATTTT; CDR3: CASSRGGNQPQHF
J: TRBJ1-2; D: -; V: TRBV7-8; size: -; DNA: TGTGCCAGCAGCCCGAACCCCAAGGAGAGTGGCTACACCTTC; CDR3: CASSPNPKESGYTF
J: TRBJ2-5; D: -; V: TRBV5-1; size: -; DNA: TGCGCCAGCAGCTTGGCTGGGGGCGGAGGAGAGACCCAGTACTTC; CDR3: CASSLAGGGGETQYF
J: TRBJ2-5; D: TRBD2; V: TRBV19; size: -; DNA: TGTGCCAGTAAGCGGGGGCCCCAAGAGACCCAGTACTTC; CDR3: CASKRGPQETQYF
J: TRBJ1-6; D: -; V: TRBV4-3; size: -; DNA: TGCGCCAGCAGCCAAGATCGGGCAGGGGCGGATAATTCACCCCTCCACTTT; CDR3: CASSQDRAGADNSPLHF
J: TRBJ2-1; D: TRBD2; V: TRBV6-6; size: -; DNA: TGTGCCAGCGAGGTGACTAGCGGGGGGAATGAGCAGTTCTTC; CDR3: CASEVTSGGNEQFF
J: TRBJ1-1; D: -; V: TRBV11-2; size: once; DNA: TGTGCCAGCAGCTCGCCAGTACTTAACACTGAAGCTTTCTTT; CDR3: CASSSPVLNTEAFF
J: TRBJ2-5; D: -; V: TRBV5-1; size: -; DNA: TGCGCCAGCAGCTTGGCGGGACAAACAGAAGAGACCCAGTACTTC; CDR3: CASSLAGQTEETQYF
J: TRBJ1-6; D: -; V: TRBV9; size: -; DNA: TGTGCCAGCAGCGCATCAGGACCGGGTCGGGCGAATTCACCCCTCCACTTT; CDR3: CASSASGPGRANSPLHF
J: TRBJ2-5; D: -; V: TRBV6-5; size: -; DNA: TGTGCCGGACCACAGGGAGAGACCCAGTACTTC; CDR3: CAGPQGETQYF
J: TRBJ1-5; D: TRBD1; V: TRBV19; size: -; DNA: TGTGCCAGTAGTGACAGGGTTTGGAAGATTAGCAATCAGCCCCAGCATTTT; CDR3: CASSDRVWKISNQPQHF
J: TRBJ2-1; D: -; V: TRBV6-1; size: once; DNA: TGTGCCAGCGGCGGAGAACCTAGCAGGAATGAGCAGTTCTTC; CDR3: CASGGEPSRNEQFF
J: TRBJ1-4; D: -; V: TRBV5-1; size: -; DNA: TGCGCCAGCAGCTTACAGGGCTACAATGAAAAACTGTTTTTT; CDR3: CASSLQGYNEKLFF
J: TRBJ2-1; D: TRBD1; V: TRBV7-9; size: -; DNA: TGTGCCAGCAGCGGTACAGGGGTGGAGCAGTTCTTC; CDR3: CASSGTGVEQFF
J: TRBJ1-1; D: -; V: TRBV6-5; size: -; DNA: TGTGCCAGCAGTTACGCCGGAGGGGGAGAGTATACTGAAGCTTTCTTT; CDR3: CASSYAGGGEYTEAFF
J: TRBJ1-3; D: -; V: TRBV28; size: -; DNA: TGTGCCAGCAGCCCTCCTGGGATAGGTGGAAACACCATATATTTT; CDR3: CASSPPGIGGNTIYF
J: TRBJ1-6; D: -; V: TRBV5-1; size: -; DNA: TGCGCCAGCAGCTTGGACGGAGATAATTCACCCCTCCACTTT; CDR3: CASSLDGDNSPLHF
J: TRBJ2-5; D: -; V: TRBV5-3; size: -; DNA: TGTGCCAGAAGCCCCGCAACCTACGACCGGGTGTCCCGGGAGACCCAGTACTTC; CDR3: CARSPATYDRVSRETQYF
J: TRBJ1-1; D: -; V: TRBV6-1; size: -; DNA: TGTGCCAGCAGGGAGTCGGACAGTCTTAACACTGAAGCTTTCTTT; CDR3: CASRESDSLNTEAFF
J: TRBJ1-2; D: TRBD1; V: TRBV7-9; size: few; DNA: TGTGCCAGCAGCGATAGGGGGGACAGCCATGGCTACACCTTC; CDR3: CASSDRGDSHGYTF
J: TRBJ1-2; D: -; V: TRBV11-1; size: once; DNA: TGTGCCAGCAGCTTATCTCCGGGGCCAGAATATGGCTACACCTTC; CDR3: CASSLSPGPEYGYTF
J: TRBJ2-1; D: TRBD2; V: TRBV5-1; size: -; DNA: TGCGCCAGCAGCTTTAATGGGGAGGGGTACAATGAGCAGTTCTTC; CDR3: CASSFNGEGYNEQFF
J: TRBJ2-1; D: -; V: TRBV23-1; size: -; DNA: TGCGCCAGCAGTCGCCCCTTTAGGGATAACAATGAGCAGTTCTTC; CDR3: CASSRPFRDNNEQFF
J: TRBJ1-3; D: -; V: TRBV19; size: -; DNA: TGTGCCAGTAGTAGAACAGAGATCTCTGGAAACACCATATATTTT; CDR3: CASSRTEISGNTIYF